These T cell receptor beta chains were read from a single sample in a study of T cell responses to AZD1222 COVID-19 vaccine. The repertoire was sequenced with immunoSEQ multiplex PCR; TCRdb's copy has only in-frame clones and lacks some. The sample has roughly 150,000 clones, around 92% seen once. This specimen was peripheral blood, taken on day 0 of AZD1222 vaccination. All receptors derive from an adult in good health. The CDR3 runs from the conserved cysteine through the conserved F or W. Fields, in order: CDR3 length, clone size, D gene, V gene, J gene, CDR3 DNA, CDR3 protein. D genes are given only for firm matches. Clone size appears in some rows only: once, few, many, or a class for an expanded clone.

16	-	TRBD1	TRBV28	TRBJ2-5	TGTGCCAGCAGTTTTTTGGGACAGGGGGCGCCGGAGACCCAGTACTTC	CASSFLGQGAPETQYF
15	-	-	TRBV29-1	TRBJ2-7	TGCAGCGTTGAGCAAGCACAGGGTTGGGGGCGCGAGCAGTACTTC	CSVEQAQGWGREQYF
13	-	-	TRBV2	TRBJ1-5	TGTGCCAGCAGTGAGTACAGGGATCAGCCCCAGCATTTT	CASSEYRDQPQHF
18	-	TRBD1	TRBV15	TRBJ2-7	TGTGCCACCACCTCGGGACAGGGACACATGGGACGTCCGCTCGAGCAGTACTTC	CATTSGQGHMGRPLEQYF
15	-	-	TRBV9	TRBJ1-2	TGTGCCAGCAGCGACGGACAGTCTGTTTCCTATGGCTACACCTTC	CASSDGQSVSYGYTF
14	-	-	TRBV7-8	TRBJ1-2	TGTGCCAGCAGCTTAAACGAGTTCCTTTATGGCTACACCTTC	CASSLNEFLYGYTF
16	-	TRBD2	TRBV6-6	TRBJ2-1	TGTGCCAGCAGTACTAGCGGGGGGAACCTGGGGAATGAGCAGTTCTTC	CASSTSGGNLGNEQFF
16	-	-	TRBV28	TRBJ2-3	TGTGCCAGCAGGGAAGGGGGGCCGGCGGGCACAGATACGCAGTATTTT	CASREGGPAGTDTQYF
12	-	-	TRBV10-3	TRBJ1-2	TGTGCCATCAATGAGAATAACTATGGCTACACCTTC	CAINENNYGYTF
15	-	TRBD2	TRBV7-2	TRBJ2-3	TGTGCCAGCAGCCCGATGGGACTAGCGGTAGATACGCAGTATTTT	CASSPMGLAVDTQYF
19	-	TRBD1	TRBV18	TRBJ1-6	TGTGCCAGCTCACCCATCCGGACAGGGCCGAGCTCCTATAATTCACCCCTCCACTTT	CASSPIRTGPSSYNSPLHF
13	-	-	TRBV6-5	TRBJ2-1	TGTGCCAGCAGTTTCGACTTGTACAATGAGCAGTTCTTC	CASSFDLYNEQFF
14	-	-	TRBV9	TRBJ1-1	TGTGCCAGCAGCGTTAGGGGGGGTAACACTGAAGCTTTCTTT	CASSVRGGNTEAFF
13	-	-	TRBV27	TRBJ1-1	TGTGCCAGCAGTTTATCGGGGGTCGCTGAAGCTTTCTTT	CASSLSGVAEAFF
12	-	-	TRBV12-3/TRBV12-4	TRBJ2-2	TGTGCCAGCAGTCTAACCACCGGGGAGCTGTTTTTT	CASSLTTGELFF
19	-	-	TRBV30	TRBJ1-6	TGTGCCTGGAGTGCAACGGGTTTCTACAGGAGCTCCTATAATTCACCCCTCCACTTT	CAWSATGFYRSSYNSPLHF
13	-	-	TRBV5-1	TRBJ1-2	TGCGCCAGCAGCCCGACAAACAACTATGGCTACACCTTC	CASSPTNNYGYTF
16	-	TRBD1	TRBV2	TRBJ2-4	TGTGCCAGCAGTGAAGACACAGGGGCAACTAAAAACATTCAGTACTTC	CASSEDTGATKNIQYF
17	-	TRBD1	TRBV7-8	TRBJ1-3	TGTGCCAGCAGCTCAGACTACAGGGGGCGCGGGGGAAACACCATATATTTT	CASSSDYRGRGGNTIYF
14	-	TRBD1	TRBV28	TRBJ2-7	TGTGCCAGCAGGAACCCGGGACAGTCTCTGGAGCAGTACTTC	CASRNPGQSLEQYF
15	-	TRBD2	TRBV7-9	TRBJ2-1	TGTGCCAGCAGCTTTTCGGGAGGGCCGTACAATGAGCAGTTCTTC	CASSFSGGPYNEQFF
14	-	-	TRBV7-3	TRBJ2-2	TGTGCCAGCAGGGGGGCTTGGAACACCGGGGAGCTGTTTTTT	CASRGAWNTGELFF
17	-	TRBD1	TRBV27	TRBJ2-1	TGTGCCAGCAGTTTAAGGTCCGGACAGGGGGGCTACAATGAGCAGTTCTTC	CASSLRSGQGGYNEQFF
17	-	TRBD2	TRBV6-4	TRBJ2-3	TGTGCCAGCAGTGACTCCCCCAGCGGGGGGGCGAGGGATACGCAGTATTTT	CASSDSPSGGARDTQYF
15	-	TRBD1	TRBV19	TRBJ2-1	TGTGCCAGTAGTATTATGGGACAGGCAACCAATGAGCAGTTCTTC	CASSIMGQATNEQFF
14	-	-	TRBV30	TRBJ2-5	TGTGCCTGGAGGGCCGGGGCCGCCGGAGAGACCCAGTACTTC	CAWRAGAAGETQYF
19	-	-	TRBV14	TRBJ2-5	TGTGCCAGCAGCCAAGAGGGGGGAAGGGGGGAAGCGGCCCAAGAGACCCAGTACTTC	CASSQEGGRGEAAQETQYF
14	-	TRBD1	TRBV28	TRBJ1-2	TGTGCCAGCAGTTTACCCGACAGGGGGAATGGCTACACCTTC	CASSLPDRGNGYTF
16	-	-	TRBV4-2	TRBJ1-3	TGTGCCAGCAGCCAAGATGCGGGGAGCTCTGGAAACACCATATATTTT	CASSQDAGSSGNTIYF
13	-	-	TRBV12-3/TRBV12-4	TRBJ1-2	TGTGCCAGCAGTTTAGCAGGGGGCTATGGCTACACCTTC	CASSLAGGYGYTF
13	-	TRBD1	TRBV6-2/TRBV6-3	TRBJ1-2	TGTGCCAGCAGTACGACAGGGGTAAATGGCTACACCTTC	CASSTTGVNGYTF
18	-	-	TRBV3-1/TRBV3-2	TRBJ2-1	TGTGCCAGCAGCCCCCAGACTGCGAGTCACCACCCACACAATGAGCAGTTCTTC	CASSPQTASHHPHNEQFF
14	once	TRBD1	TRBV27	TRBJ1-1	TGTGCCAGCAGACAGACAGGGGTGAACACTGAAGCTTTCTTT	CASRQTGVNTEAFF
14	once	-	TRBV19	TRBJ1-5	TGTGCCAGTAGCAATCAACGAGGCAATCAGCCCCAGCATTTT	CASSNQRGNQPQHF
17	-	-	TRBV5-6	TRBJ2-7	TGTGCCAGCAGCAAACCGGGACTTAAAAAAGGGGCCTACGAGCAGTACTTC	CASSKPGLKKGAYEQYF
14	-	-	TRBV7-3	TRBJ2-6	TGTGCCAGCAGCTTATGGGAGGGGGCCAACGTCCTGACTTTC	CASSLWEGANVLTF
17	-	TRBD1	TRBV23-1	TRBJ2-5	TGCGCCAGCAGTCAAAACGACCGGGACAGGGGGCGAGAGACCCAGTACTTC	CASSQNDRDRGRETQYF
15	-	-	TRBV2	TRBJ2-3	TGTGCCAGCAGTGCCTTCCCCGGTAGCACAGATACGCAGTATTTT	CASSAFPGSTDTQYF
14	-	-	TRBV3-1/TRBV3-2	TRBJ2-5	TGTGCCAGCAGCCAAGCTCCAGGGGTCGAGACCCAGTACTTC	CASSQAPGVETQYF
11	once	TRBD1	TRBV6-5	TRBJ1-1	TGTGCCAGCAGGCAGGGGGGGGAAGCTTTCTTT	CASRQGGEAFF
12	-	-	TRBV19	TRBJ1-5	TGTGCCAGTACATATAGCAATCAGCCCCAGCATTTT	CASTYSNQPQHF
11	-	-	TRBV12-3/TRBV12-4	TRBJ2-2	TGTGCCAGCAGTTTTGTCGGGGAGCTGTTTTTT	CASSFVGELFF
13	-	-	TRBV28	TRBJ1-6	TGTGCCAGCTGGGGATTTCAACGTTCACCCCTCCACTTT	CASWGFQRSPLHF
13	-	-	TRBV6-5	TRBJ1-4	TGTGCCAGCAGAAAACAGGAAAATGAAAAACTGTTTTTT	CASRKQENEKLFF
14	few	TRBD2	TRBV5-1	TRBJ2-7	TGCGCCAGCAGGCCTCTAGCGGAGGGGCGCGAGCAGTACTTC	CASRPLAEGREQYF
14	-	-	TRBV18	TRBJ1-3	TGTGCCAGCTCACGAGGGTCGATAGCAAACACCATATATTTT	CASSRGSIANTIYF
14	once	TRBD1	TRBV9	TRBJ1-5	TGTGCCAGCAGCGGGTGGGACAGTAATCAGCCCCAGCATTTT	CASSGWDSNQPQHF
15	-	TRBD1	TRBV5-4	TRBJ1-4	TGTGCCAGCAGCACCGGACAGGGGGCAAGTGAAAAACTGTTTTTT	CASSTGQGASEKLFF
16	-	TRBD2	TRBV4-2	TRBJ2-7	TGTGCCAGCAGCCAAGATAGCGGACTAGCCGGCTACGAGCAGTACTTC	CASSQDSGLAGYEQYF